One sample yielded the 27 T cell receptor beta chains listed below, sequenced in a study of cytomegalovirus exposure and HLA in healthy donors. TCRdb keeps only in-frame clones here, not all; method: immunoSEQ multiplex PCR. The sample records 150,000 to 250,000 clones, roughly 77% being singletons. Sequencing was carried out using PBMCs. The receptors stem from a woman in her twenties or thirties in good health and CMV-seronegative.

CDR3 bases: TGCGCCAGCGGACGGGACAGGGGGAGCTATGGCTACACCTTC. Translated, it gives CASGRDRGSYGYTF. The gene calls are TRBV5-1 and TRBJ1-2, with 11 nucleotides matching TRBD1. Germline values: CDR1 SGHRS, CDR2 YFSETQ. The CDR3 extends over 14 amino acids. V shed 7 bases, J shed 4 bases, and the junction held 6 bases outside the gene matches.

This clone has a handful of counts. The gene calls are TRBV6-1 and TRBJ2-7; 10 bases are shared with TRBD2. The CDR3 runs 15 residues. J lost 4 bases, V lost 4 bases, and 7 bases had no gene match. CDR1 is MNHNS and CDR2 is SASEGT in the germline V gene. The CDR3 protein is CASSGLAGASYEQYF. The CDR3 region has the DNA TGTGCCAGCAGTGGGCTAGCGGGGGCCTCGTACGAGCAGTACTTC.

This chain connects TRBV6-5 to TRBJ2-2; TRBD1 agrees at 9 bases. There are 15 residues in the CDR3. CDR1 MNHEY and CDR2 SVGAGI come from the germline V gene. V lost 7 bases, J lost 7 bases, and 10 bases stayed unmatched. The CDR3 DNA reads TGTGCCAGCATCAAAGGGCGACAGGGGGTCGGGGAGCTGTTTTTT. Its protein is CASIKGRQGVGELFF.

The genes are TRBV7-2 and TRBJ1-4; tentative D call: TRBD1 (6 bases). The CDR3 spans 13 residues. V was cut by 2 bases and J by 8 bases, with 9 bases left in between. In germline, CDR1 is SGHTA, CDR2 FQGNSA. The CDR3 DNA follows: TGTGCCAGCAGCTTAACTCAGGGGGAAAAACTGTTTTTT. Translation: CASSLTQGEKLFF.

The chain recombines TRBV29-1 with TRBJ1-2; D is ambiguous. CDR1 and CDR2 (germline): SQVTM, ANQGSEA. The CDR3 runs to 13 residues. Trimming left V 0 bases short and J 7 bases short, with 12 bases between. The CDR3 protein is CSVEDGQVSGYTF. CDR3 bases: TGCAGCGTTGAAGATGGGCAGGTCTCTGGCTACACCTTC. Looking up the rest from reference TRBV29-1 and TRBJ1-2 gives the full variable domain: SAVISQKPSRDICQRGTSLTIQCQVDSQVTMMFWYRQQPGQSLTLIATANQGSEATYESGFVIDKFPISRPNLTFSTLTVSNMSPEDSSIYLCSVEDGQVSGYTFGSGTRLTVV.

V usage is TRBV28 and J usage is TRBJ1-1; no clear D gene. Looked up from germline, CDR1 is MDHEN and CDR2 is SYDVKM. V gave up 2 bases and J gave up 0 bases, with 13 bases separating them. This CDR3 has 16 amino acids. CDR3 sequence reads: CASSLPGDLLNTEAFF. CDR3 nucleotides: TGTGCCAGCAGTTTACCAGGCGACCTATTGAACACTGAAGCTTTCTTT. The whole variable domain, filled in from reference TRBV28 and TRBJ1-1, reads DVKVTQSSRYLVKRTGEKVFLECVQDMDHENMFWYRQDPGLGLRLIYFSYDVKMKEKGDIPEGYSVSREKKERFSLILESASTNQTSMYLCASSLPGDLLNTEAFFGQGTRLTVV.

CDR3 protein: CASSSTRAGGVQETQYF. DNA of the CDR3: TGCGCCAGCAGCTCCACCCGGGCGGGAGGCGTCCAAGAGACCCAGTACTTC. V usage is TRBV5-1 and J usage is TRBJ2-5; 8 nucleotides agree with TRBD2. J was trimmed by 1 base and V by 3 bases; bases with no gene match: 11. This CDR3 has 17 residues. Germline V gene lookup returns CDR1 SGHRS and CDR2 YFSETQ.

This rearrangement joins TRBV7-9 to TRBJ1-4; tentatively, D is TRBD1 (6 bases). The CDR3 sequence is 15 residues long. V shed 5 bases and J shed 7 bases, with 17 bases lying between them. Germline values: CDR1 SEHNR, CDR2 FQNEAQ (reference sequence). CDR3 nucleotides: TGTGCCAGCAGCCATCCGCAGGGGAAGGCTGAAAAACTGTTTTTT. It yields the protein CASSHPQGKAEKLFF.

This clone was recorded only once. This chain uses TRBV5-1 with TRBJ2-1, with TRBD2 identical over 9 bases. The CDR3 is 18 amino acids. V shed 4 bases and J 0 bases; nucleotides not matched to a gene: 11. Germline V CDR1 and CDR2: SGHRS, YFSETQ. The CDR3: CASSPNLAGIYSYNEQFF. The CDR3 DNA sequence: TGCGCCAGCAGCCCCAATCTAGCGGGGATATACTCCTACAATGAGCAGTTCTTC.

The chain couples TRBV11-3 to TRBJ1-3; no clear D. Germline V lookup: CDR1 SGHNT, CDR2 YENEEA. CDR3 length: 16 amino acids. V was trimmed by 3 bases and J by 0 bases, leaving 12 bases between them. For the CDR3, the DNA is TGTGCCAGCAGCTTGTCCGCGGCGGGCTCTGGAAACACCATATATTTT. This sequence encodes CASSLSAAGSGNTIYF.

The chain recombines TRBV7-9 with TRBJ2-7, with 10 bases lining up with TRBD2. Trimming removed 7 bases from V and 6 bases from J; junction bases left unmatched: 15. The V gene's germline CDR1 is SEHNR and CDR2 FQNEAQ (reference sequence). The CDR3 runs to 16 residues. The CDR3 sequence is CASTERASGSKSEQYF. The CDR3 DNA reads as TGTGCCAGCACCGAGAGGGCTAGCGGGAGTAAAAGCGAGCAGTACTTC.

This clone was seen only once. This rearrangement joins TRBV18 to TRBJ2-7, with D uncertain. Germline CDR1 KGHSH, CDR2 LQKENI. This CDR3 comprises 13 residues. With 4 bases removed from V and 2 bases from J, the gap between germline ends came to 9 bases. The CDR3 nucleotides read TGTGCCAGCTCACTCTCTTCCCCCTACGAGCAGTACTTC. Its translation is CASSLSSPYEQYF. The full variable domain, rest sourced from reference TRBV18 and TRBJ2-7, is NAGVMQNPRHLVRRRGQEARLRCSPMKGHSHVYWYRQLPEEGLKFMVYLQKENIIDESGMPKERFSAEFPKEGPSILRIQQVVRGDSAAYFCASSLSSPYEQYFGPGTRLTVT.

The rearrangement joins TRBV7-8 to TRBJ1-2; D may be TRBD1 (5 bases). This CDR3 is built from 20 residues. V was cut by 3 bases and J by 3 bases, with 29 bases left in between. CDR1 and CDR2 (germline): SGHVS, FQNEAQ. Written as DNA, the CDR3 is TGTGCCAGCAGCTTCGAAACACCTCGGGCCAGGGCAGGCCCCGACTATGGCTACACCTTC. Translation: CASSFETPRARAGPDYGYTF.

CDR3 sequence (DNA): TGCGCCAGCAGCCACCCGACTACTAGCGGGAGCTCCTACGAGCAGTACTTC. Translation: CASSHPTTSGSSYEQYF. The genes are TRBV5-1 and TRBJ2-7; 11 bases map to TRBD2. J was trimmed by 0 bases and V by 4 bases; bases with no gene match: 9. The length of the CDR3 is 17 residues. The V gene's germline CDR1 is SGHRS and CDR2 YFSETQ.

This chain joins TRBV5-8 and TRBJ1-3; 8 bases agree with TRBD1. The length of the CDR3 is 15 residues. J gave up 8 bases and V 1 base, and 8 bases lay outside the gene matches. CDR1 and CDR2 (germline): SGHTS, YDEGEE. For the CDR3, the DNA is TGTGCCAGCAGCTTGAGGGGTACAGGGGGAGACACCATATATTTT. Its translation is CASSLRGTGGDTIYF.

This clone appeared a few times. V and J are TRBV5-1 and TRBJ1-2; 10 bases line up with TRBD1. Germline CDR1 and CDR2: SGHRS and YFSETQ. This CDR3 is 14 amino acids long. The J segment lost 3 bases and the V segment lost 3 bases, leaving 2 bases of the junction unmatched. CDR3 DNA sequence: TGCGCCAGCAGCTCCGGGACAGGGGACTATGGCTACACCTTC. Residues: CASSSGTGDYGYTF.

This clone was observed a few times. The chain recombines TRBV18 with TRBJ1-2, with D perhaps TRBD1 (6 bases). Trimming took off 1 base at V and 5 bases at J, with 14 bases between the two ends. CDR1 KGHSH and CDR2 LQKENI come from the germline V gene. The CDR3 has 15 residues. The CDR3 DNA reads TGTGCCAGCTCACCACGTGGGGGGGCAGAATATGGCTACACCTTC. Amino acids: CASSPRGGAEYGYTF.

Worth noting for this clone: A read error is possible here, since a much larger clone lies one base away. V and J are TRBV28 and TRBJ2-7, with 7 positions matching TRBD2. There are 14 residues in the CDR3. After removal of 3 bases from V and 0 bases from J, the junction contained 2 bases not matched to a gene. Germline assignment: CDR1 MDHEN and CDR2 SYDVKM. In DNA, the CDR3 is TGTGCCAGCAGTTTGGGGGGGAGCTCCTACGAGCAGTACTTC. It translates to CASSLGGSSYEQYF.

DNA of the CDR3: TGTGCCAGCAGCGTAGAGACAGACACAGATACGCAGTATTTT. This translates into CASSVETDTDTQYF. This chain links TRBV9 with TRBJ2-3; tentatively, D is TRBD1 (5 bases). CDR1 is SGDLS, CDR2 YYNGEE, per germline. V gave up 0 bases and J gave up 2 bases, with 7 bases separating them. The CDR3 covers 14 residues.

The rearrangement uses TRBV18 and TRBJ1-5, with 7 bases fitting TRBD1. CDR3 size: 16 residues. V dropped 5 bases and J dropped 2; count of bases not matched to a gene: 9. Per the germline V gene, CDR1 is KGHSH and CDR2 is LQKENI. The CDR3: CASSRGNRGRNQPQHF. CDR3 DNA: TGTGCCAGCTCAAGGGGTAACAGGGGTCGCAATCAGCCCCAGCATTTT.

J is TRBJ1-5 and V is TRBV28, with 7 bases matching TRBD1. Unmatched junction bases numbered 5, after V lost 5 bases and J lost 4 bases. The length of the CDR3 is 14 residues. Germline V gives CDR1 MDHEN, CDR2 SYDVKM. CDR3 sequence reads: CASSPGTANQPQHF. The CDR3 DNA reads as TGTGCCAGCAGTCCTGGGACAGCGAATCAGCCCCAGCATTTT.

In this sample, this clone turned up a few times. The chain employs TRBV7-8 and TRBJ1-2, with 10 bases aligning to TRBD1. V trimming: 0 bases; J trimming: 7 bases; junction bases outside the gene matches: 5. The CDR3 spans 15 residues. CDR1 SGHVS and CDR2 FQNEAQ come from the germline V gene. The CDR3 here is CASSLATGGRSGYTF. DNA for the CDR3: TGTGCCAGCAGCTTAGCGACAGGGGGCCGGAGTGGCTACACCTTC.

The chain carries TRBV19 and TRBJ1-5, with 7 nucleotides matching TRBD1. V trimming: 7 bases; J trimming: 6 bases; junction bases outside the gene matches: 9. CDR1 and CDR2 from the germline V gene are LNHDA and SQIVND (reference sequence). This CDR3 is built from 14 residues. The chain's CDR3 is CASTGTGVAQPQHF. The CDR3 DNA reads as TGTGCCAGTACTGGTACAGGGGTGGCTCAGCCCCAGCATTTT.

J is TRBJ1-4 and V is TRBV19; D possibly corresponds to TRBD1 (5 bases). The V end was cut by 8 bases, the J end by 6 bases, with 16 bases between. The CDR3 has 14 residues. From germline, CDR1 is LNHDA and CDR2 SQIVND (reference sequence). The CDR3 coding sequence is TGTGCCAGTTTTACAGGAACGGGCGATGAAAAACTGTTTTTT. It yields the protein CASFTGTGDEKLFF. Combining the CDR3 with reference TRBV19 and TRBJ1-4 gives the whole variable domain DGGITQSPKYLFRKEGQNVTLSCEQNLNHDAMYWYRQDPGQGLRLIYYSQIVNDFQKGDIAEGYSVSREKKESFPLTVTSAQKNPTAFYLCASFTGTGDEKLFFGSGTQLSVL.

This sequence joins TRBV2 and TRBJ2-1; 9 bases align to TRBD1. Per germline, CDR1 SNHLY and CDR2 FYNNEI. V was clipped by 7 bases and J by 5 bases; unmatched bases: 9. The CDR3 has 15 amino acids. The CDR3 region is CASITGGKRNNEQFF. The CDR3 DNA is TGTGCCAGCATTACAGGGGGCAAGCGGAACAATGAGCAGTTCTTC.

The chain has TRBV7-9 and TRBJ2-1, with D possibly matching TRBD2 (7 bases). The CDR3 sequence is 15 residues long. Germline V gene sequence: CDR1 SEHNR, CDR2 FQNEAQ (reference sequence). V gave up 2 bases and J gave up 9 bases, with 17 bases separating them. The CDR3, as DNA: TGTGCCAGCAGCTTAACGTCGGGGGGCTGGGGTGAGCAGTTCTTC. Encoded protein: CASSLTSGGWGEQFF. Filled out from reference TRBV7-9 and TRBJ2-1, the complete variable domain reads DTGVSQNPRHKITKRGQNVTFRCDPISEHNRLYWYRQTLGQGPEFLTYFQNEAQLEKSRLLSDRFSAERPKGSFSTLEIQRTEQGDSAMYLCASSLTSGGWGEQFFGPGTRLTVL.

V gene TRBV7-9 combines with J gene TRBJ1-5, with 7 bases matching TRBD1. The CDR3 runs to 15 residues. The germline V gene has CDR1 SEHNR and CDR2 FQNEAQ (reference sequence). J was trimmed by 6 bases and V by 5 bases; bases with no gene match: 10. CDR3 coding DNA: TGTGCCAGCAGCAGGGGGCAGGGAGCGGCTCAGCCCCAGCATTTT. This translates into CASSRGQGAAQPQHF.